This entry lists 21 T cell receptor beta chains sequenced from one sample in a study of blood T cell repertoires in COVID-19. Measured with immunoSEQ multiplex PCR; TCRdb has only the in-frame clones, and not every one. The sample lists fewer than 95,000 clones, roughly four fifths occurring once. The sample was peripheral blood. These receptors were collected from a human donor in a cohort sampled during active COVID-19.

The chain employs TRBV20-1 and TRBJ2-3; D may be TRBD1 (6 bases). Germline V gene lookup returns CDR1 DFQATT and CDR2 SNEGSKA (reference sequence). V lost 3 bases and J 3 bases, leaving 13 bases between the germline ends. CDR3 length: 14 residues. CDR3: CSASAGGGTDTQYF. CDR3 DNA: TGCAGTGCTAGTGCTGGGGGCGGGACAGATACGCAGTATTTT.

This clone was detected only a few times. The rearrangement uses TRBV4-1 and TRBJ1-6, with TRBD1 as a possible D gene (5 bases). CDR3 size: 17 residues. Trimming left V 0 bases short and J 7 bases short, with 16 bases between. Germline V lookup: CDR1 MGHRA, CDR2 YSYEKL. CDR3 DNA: TGCGCCAGCAGCCAAGATCGGGGGACTGACAGAAATTCACCCCTCCACTTT. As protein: CASSQDRGTDRNSPLHF.

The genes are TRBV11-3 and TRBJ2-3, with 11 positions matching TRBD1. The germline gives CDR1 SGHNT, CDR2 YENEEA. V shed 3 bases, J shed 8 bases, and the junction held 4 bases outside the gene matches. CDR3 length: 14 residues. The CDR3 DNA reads TGTGCCAGCAGCTTCGGACAGGGGGCGGGTACGCAGTATTTT. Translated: CASSFGQGAGTQYF.

The CDR3 nucleotides are TGTGCCTCAACAGGGACAATGAACACTGAAGCTTTCTTT. The encoded protein is CASTGTMNTEAFF. The chain combines TRBV10-3 with TRBJ1-1; a possible D gene is TRBD1 (6 bases). V gave up 11 bases and J gave up 0 bases, with 13 bases separating them. Germline loops: CDR1 ENHRY, CDR2 SYGVKD. This CDR3 is built from 13 residues.

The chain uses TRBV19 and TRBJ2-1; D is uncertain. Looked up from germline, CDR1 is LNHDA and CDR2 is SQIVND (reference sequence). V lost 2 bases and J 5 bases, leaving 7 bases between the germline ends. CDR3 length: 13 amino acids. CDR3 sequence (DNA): TGTGCCAGTAGTATAACAGTAGACAATGAGCAGTTCTTC. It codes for CASSITVDNEQFF.

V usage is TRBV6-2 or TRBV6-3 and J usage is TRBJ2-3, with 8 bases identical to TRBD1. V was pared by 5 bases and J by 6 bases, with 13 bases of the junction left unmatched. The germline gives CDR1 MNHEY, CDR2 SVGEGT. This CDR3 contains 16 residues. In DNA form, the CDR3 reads TGTGCCAGCAGTCATCGGACAGGGAGGTCCTCCGATACGCAGTATTTT. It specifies CASSHRTGRSSDTQYF.

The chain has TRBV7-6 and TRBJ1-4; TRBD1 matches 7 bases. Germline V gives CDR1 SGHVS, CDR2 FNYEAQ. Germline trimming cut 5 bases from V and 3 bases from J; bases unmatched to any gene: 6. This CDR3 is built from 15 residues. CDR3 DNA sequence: TGTGCCAGCAGCCCCGGACAGGCCTCTAATGAAAAACTGTTTTTT. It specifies CASSPGQASNEKLFF.

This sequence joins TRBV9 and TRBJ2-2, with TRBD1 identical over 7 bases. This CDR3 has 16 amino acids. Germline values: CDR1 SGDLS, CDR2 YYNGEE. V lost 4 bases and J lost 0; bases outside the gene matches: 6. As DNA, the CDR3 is TGTGCCAGCAGCCAACGACAGGGACCGAACACCGGGGAGCTGTTTTTT. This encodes CASSQRQGPNTGELFF.

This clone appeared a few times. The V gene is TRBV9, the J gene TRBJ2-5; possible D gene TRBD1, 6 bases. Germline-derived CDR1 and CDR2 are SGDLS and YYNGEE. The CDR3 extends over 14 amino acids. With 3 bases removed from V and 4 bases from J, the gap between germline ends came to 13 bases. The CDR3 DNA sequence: TGTGCCAGCAGCGGAGGGACAATTCGAGAGACCCAGTACTTC. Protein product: CASSGGTIRETQYF. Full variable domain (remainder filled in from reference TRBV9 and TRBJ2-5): DSGVTQTPKHLITATGQRVTLRCSPRSGDLSVYWYQQSLDQGLQFLIQYYNGEERAKGNILERFSAQQFPDLHSELNLSSLELGDSALYFCASSGGTIRETQYFGPGTRLLVL.

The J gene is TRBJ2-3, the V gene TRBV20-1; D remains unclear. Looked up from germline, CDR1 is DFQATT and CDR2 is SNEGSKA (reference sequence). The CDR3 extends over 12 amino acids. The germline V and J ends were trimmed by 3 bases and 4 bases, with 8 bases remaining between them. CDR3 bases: TGCAGTGCTAGTAACAAACCAGATACGCAGTATTTT. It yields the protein CSASNKPDTQYF.

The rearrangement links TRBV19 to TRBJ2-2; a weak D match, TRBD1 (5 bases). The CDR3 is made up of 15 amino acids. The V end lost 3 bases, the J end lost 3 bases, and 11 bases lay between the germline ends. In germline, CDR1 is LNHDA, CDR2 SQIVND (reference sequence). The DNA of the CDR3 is TGTGCCAGTAGTATTAAGGGGCAGGACACCGGGGAGCTGTTTTTT. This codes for CASSIKGQDTGELFF.

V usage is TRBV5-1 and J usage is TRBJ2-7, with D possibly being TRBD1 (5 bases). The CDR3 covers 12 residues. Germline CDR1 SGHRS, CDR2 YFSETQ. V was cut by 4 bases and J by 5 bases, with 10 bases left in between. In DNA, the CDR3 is TGCGCCAGCAGCAGGGGCCATGACGAGCAGTACTTC. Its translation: CASSRGHDEQYF.

The CDR3 bases are TGTGCCAGTAGTGAAACAGGGGGCAAGCAGTTCTTC. Residues: CASSETGGKQFF. The V and J genes are TRBV19 and TRBJ2-1; 9 nucleotides agree with TRBD1. The CDR3 consists of 12 residues. Per the germline V gene, CDR1 is LNHDA and CDR2 is SQIVND (reference sequence). V was pared by 5 bases and J by 11 bases, with 4 bases of the junction left unmatched.

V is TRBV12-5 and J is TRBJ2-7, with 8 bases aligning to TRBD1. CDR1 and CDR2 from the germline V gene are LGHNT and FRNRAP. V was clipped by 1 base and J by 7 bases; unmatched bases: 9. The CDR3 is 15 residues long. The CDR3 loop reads CASGLARQGSWEQYF. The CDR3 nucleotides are TGTGCTAGTGGTTTGGCCCGACAGGGGTCATGGGAGCAGTACTTC. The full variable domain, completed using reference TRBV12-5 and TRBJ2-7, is DARVTQTPRHKVTEMGQEVTMRCQPILGHNTVFWYRQTMMQGLELLAYFRNRAPLDDSGMPKDRFSAEMPDATLATLKIQPSEPRDSAVYFCASGLARQGSWEQYFGPGTRLTVT.

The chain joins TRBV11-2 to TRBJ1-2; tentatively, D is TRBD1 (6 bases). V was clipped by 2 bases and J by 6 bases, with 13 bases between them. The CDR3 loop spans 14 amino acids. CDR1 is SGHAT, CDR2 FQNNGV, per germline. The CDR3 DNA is TGTGCCAGCAGCTTAACACAGGGCCCTCATGGCTACACCTTC. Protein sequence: CASSLTQGPHGYTF. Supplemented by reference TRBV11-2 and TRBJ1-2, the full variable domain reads EAGVAQSPRYKIIEKRQSVAFWCNPISGHATLYWYQQILGQGPKLLIQFQNNGVVDDSQLPKDRFSAERLKGVDSTLKIQPAKLEDSAVYLCASSLTQGPHGYTFGSGTRLTVV.

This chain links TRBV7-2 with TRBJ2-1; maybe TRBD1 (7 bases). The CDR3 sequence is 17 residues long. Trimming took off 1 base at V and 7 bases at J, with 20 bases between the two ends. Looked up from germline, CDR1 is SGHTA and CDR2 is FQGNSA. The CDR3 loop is CASSLEAGQPGGNEQFF. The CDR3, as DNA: TGTGCCAGCAGCTTAGAGGCCGGACAACCAGGGGGGAATGAGCAGTTCTTC. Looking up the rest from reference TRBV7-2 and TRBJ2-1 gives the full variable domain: GAGVSQSPSNKVTEKGKDVELRCDPISGHTALYWYRQSLGQGLEFLIYFQGNSAPDKSGLPSDRFSAERTGGSVSTLTIQRTQQEDSAVYLCASSLEAGQPGGNEQFFGPGTRLTVL.

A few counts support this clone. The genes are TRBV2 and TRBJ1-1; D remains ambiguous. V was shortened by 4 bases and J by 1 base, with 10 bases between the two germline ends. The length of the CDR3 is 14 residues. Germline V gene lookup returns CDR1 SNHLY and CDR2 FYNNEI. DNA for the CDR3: TGTGCCAGCAGTGGAGCCTCCTGGAACACTGAAGCTTTCTTT. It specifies CASSGASWNTEAFF.

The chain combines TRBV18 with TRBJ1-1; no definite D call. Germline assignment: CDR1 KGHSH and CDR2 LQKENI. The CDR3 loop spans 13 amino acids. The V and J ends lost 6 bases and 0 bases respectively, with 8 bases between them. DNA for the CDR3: TGTGCCAGCTCTTTCAGTCTGAACACTGAAGCTTTCTTT. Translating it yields CASSFSLNTEAFF.

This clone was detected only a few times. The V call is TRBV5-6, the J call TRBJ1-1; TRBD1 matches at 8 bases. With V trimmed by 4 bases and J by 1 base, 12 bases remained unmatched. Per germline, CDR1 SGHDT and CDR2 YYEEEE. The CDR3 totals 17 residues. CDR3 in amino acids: CASSLRQGSISNTEAFF. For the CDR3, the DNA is TGTGCCAGCAGCCTGAGACAGGGGTCAATATCGAACACTGAAGCTTTCTTT.

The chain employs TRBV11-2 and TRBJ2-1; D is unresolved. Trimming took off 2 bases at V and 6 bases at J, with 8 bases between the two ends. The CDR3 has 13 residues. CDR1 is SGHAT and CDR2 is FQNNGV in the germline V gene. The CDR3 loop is CASSLPQFNEQFF. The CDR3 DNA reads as TGTGCCAGCAGCTTACCGCAGTTCAATGAGCAGTTCTTC.

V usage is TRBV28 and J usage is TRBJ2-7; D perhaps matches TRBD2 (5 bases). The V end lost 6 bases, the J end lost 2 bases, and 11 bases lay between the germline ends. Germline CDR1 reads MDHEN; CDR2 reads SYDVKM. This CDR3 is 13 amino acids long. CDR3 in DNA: TGTGCCAGCAGGGCGGGCATAGCCTACGAGCAGTACTTC. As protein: CASRAGIAYEQYF.